The 4 T cell receptor beta chains listed next were all sequenced from one sample in a study of T cells after yellow fever vaccination. TCRdb reprocessed the 5' RACE reads with MiXCR, giving one entry per CDR3 protein. In the table there are around 310,000 distinct CDR3 sequences, around 3.9% of which are singletons. This material consisted of PBMCs, taken on the day of the yellow fever booster vaccination. Receptors were obtained from a young man who received the YFV17D yellow fever vaccine.

This clonotype has at least ten counts. The rearrangement uses TRBV7-9 and TRBJ1-4; D gene unclear. Germline loops: CDR1 SEHNR, CDR2 FQNEAQ (reference sequence). CDR3 length: 12 amino acids. Trimming took off 7 bases at V and 8 bases at J, with 11 bases between the two ends. The CDR3 sequence is CASTPFGEKLFF. The CDR3 nucleotides read TGTGCCAGCACTCCCTTCGGGGAAAAACTGTTTTTT.

This clonotype was seen repeatedly, ten times or more. The V call is TRBV6-5, the J call TRBJ2-5, with 8 bases lining up with TRBD2. Germline values: CDR1 MNHEY, CDR2 SVGAGI. V dropped 2 bases and J dropped 3; count of bases not matched to a gene: 11. The CDR3 is 17 residues long. The CDR3 region is CASSYGGGPRGKETQYF. The CDR3 coding sequence is TGTGCCAGCAGTTACGGCGGGGGGCCCAGAGGGAAAGAGACCCAGTACTTC.

The V and J genes are TRBV18 and TRBJ2-7; the match to TRBD1 covers 7 bases. After removal of 6 bases from V and 4 bases from J, the junction contained 18 bases not matched to a gene. The CDR3 length is 17 residues. Germline values: CDR1 KGHSH, CDR2 LQKENI. The CDR3 sequence: CASSGDSKARVVYEQYF. The DNA for the CDR3 is TGTGCCAGCTCGGGGGACAGCAAGGCGCGGGTTGTTTACGAGCAGTACTTC.

This sequence joins TRBV5-1 and TRBJ1-1; a possible D gene is TRBD1 (5 bases). The V gene's germline CDR1 is SGHRS and CDR2 YFSETQ. Trimming took off 4 bases at V and 6 bases at J, with 10 bases between the two ends. The CDR3 covers 12 residues. CDR3 protein: CASSLLGAEAFF. Here the CDR3 DNA reads TGCGCCAGCAGCCTCCTAGGGGCTGAAGCTTTCTTT.